This T cell receptor (beta chain) was retrieved from a study of blood T cell repertoires in COVID-19. Study as a whole: Samples came from the United States, Italy and Spain, spanning acute and convalescent COVID-19. Sources were T cells, B-cell-depleted T cells, or PBMCs; the material itself was cDNA or gDNA.

CDR1 LGHDT and CDR2 YNNKEL come from the germline V gene (reference sequence). V lost 1 base and J 4 bases, leaving 11 bases between the germline ends. The CDR3 is 15 residues long. As originally analysed: Amplification of reference gene primers provided the estimated nucleated cell counts. Sequencing used immunoSEQ multiplex PCR; TCRdb keeps in-frame clones, though not all of them. V and J calls and clone size are copied from that table; D and trimming were computed from the DNA. This sample has over 85,000 clones, with about 90% found just once. The chain employs TRBV3-1 (or the pseudogene TRBV3-2) and TRBJ2-1; perhaps TRBD1 as D (6 bases). The receptor comes from a human donor with acute or convalescent COVID-19. The donor label of this sample is uncertain. The sample taken for sequencing was peripheral blood. The CDR3 bases are TGTGCCAGCAGCCAAGGGAAGGGGGTTTACAATGAGCAGTTCTTC. As protein: CASSQGKGVYNEQFF.